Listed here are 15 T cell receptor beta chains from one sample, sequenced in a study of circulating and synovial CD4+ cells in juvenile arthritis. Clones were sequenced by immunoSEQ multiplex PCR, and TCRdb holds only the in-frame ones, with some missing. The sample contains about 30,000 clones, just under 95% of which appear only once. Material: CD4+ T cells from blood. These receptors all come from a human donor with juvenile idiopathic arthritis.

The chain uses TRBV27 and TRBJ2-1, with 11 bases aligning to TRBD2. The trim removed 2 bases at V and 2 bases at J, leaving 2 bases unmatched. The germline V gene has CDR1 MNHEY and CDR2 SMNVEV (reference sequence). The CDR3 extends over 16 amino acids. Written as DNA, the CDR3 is TGTGCCAGCAGTTTAGAACTAGCGGGAGCCTACAATGAGCAGTTCTTC. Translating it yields CASSLELAGAYNEQFF.

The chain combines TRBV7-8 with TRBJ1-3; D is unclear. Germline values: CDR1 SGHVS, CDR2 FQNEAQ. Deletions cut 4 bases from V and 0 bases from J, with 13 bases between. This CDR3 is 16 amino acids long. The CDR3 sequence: CASSSGSGSSGNTIYF. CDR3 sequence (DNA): TGTGCCAGCAGCTCCGGTTCGGGAAGCTCTGGAAACACCATATATTTT.

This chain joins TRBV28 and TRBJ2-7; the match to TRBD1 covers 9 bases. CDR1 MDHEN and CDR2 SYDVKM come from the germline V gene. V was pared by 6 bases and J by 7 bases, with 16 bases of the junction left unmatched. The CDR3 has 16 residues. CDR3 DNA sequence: TGTGCCAGCAGCCTCTTACCGGGACAGGGATCTTCGGAGCAGTACTTC. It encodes CASSLLPGQGSSEQYF. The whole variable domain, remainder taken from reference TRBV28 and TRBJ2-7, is DVKVTQSSRYLVKRTGEKVFLECVQDMDHENMFWYRQDPGLGLRLIYFSYDVKMKEKGDIPEGYSVSREKKERFSLILESASTNQTSMYLCASSLLPGQGSSEQYFGPGTRLTVT.

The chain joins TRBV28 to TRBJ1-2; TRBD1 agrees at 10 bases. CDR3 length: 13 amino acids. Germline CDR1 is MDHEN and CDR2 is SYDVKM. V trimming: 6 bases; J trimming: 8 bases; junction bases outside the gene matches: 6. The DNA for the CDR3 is TGTGCCAGCAGGCGGGGGACAGGGGACGGCTACACCTTC. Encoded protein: CASRRGTGDGYTF.

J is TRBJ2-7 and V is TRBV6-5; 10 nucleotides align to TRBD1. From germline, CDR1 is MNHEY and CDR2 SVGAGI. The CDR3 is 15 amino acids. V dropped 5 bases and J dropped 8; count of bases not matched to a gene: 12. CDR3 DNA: TGTGCCAGCAGTCCCCACGACAGGGGGCTTTCGCAGCAGTACTTC. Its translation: CASSPHDRGLSQQYF.

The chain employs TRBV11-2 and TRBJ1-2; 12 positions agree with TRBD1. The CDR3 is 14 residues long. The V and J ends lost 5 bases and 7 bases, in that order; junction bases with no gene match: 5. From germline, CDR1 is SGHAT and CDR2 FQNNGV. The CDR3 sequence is CASSPGTGGLGYTF. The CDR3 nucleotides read TGTGCCAGCAGCCCCGGGACAGGGGGCCTTGGCTACACCTTC. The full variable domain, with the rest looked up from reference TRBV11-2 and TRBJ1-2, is EAGVAQSPRYKIIEKRQSVAFWCNPISGHATLYWYQQILGQGPKLLIQFQNNGVVDDSQLPKDRFSAERLKGVDSTLKIQPAKLEDSAVYLCASSPGTGGLGYTFGSGTRLTVV.

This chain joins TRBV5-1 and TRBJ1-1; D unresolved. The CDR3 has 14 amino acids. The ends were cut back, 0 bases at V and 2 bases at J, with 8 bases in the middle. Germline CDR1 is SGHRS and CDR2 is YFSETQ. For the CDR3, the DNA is TGCGCCAGCAGCTTGGACGGGGTAAACACTGAAGCTTTCTTT. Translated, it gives CASSLDGVNTEAFF. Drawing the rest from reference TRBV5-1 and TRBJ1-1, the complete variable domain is KAGVTQTPRYLIKTRGQQVTLSCSPISGHRSVSWYQQTPGQGLQFLFEYFSETQRNKGNFPGRFSGRQFSNSRSEMNVSTLELGDSALYLCASSLDGVNTEAFFGQGTRLTVV.

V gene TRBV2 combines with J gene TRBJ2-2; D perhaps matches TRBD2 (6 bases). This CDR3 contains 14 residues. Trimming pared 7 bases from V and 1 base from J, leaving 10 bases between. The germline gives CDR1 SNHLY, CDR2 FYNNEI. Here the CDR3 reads CASNRGGNTGELFF. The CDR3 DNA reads TGTGCCAGCAATAGGGGAGGGAACACCGGGGAGCTGTTTTTT.

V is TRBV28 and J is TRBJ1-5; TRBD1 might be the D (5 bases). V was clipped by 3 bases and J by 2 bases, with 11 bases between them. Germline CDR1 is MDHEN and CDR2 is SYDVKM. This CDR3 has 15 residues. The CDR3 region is CASSFKGKGNQPQHF. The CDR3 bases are TGTGCCAGCAGTTTTAAGGGGAAGGGCAATCAGCCCCAGCATTTT.

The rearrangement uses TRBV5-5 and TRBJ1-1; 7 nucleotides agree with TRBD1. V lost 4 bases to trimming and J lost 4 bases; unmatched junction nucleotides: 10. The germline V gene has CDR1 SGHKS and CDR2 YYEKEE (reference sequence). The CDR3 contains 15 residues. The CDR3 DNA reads TGTGCCAGCAGCGGCGCAGGGGGGTTGGGCACTGAAGCTTTCTTT. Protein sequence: CASSGAGGLGTEAFF.

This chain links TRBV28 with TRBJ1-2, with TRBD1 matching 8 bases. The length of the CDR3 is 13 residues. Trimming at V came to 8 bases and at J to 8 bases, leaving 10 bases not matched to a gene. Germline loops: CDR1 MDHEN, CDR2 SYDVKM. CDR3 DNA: TGTGCCAGCCACTTCAGGGGGCGTAGAGGCTACACCTTC. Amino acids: CASHFRGRRGYTF.

CDR3 residues: CASSERGQFNSPLHF. CDR3 sequence (DNA): TGTGCCAGCTCAGAACGGGGACAGTTTAATTCACCCCTCCACTTT. V gene TRBV18 combines with J gene TRBJ1-6; 7 bases agree with TRBD1. Losses at the gene ends were 5 bases for V and 6 bases for J; bases not matched to a gene: 7. The germline CDR1 and CDR2 sequences are KGHSH and LQKENI. The CDR3 consists of 15 residues.

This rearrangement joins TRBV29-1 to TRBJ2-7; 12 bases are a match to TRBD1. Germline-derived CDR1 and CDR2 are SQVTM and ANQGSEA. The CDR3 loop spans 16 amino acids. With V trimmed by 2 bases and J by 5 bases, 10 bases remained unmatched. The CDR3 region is CSVELTGTGGPHEQYF. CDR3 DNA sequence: TGCAGCGTTGAACTTACCGGGACAGGGGGCCCCCACGAGCAGTACTTC.

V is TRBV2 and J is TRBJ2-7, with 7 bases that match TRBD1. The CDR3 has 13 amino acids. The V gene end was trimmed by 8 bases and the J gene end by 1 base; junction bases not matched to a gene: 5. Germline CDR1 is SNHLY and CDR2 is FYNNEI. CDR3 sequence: CASGRTGSYEQYF. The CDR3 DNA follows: TGTGCCAGCGGACGGACAGGATCCTACGAGCAGTACTTC.

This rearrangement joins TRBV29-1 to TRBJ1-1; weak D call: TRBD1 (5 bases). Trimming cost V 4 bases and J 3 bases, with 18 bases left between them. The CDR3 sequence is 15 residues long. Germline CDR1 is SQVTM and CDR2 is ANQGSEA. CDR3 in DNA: TGCAGCGTTGCGCTCCGGAGACAGCGGGACACTGAAGCTTTCTTT. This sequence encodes CSVALRRQRDTEAFF. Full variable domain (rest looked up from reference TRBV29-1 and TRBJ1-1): SAVISQKPSRDICQRGTSLTIQCQVDSQVTMMFWYRQQPGQSLTLIATANQGSEATYESGFVIDKFPISRPNLTFSTLTVSNMSPEDSSIYLCSVALRRQRDTEAFFGQGTRLTVV.